This T cell receptor beta chain was obtained from a study of T cell repertoires in cytomegalovirus infection. Across the study: HLA-C-restricted CMV epitopes, recently identified, and well-studied HLA-B-restricted ones were used by the study. A matching HLA type, together with CMV infection, was signaled by public TCR beta signatures. Overall study findings and caveats: Summed frequency of public TCR beta families distinguished CMV carriers with the relevant HLA. Ex vivo, HLA-C-restricted CMV-specific TCR beta clonotypes prevailed over the rest of the response.

TCRdb ran MiXCR on the reads and lists one entry per CDR3 protein. Found here are some 940,000 distinct CDR3 sequences, around 30% of them singletons; the top ten hold about 14%. The CDR3 length is 13 residues. The V end lost 8 bases, the J end lost 0 bases, and 11 bases lay between the germline ends. Germline-derived CDR1 and CDR2 are SEHNR and FQNEAQ (reference sequence). This clonotype was found a few times. Its antigen is not identified. The source of this sequence is a human donor in good health (CMV status not recorded). Some clones in this sample may be carry-over from other donors' samples. The sample here was cultured CD8+ T cells from PBMCs, taken from culture after CMV antigen stimulation. The chain uses TRBV7-9 and TRBJ2-7; D call uncertain. DNA for the CDR3: TGTGCCAGCGGCCTTGACAACTCCTACGAGCAGTACTTC. Translation: CASGLDNSYEQYF.